Sequencing of this T cell receptor beta chain was carried out in a study of blood T cells in healthy people across ages. In the study overall: The template switching approach captured approximately one barcoded beta molecule for every two T cells.

Between the trimmed V and J ends, which lost 0 bases and 4 bases, there was a span of 12 bases. Germline V lookup: CDR1 MNHEY, CDR2 SVGAGI. The CDR3 is 15 residues long. Combining a sample-barcoded 5' primer with a J-beta primer mix, a second PCR ran for about 6 to 11 cycles. Every molecule of cDNA carried a tag from a template-switch adaptor with 12 random nucleotides. TCRdb ran MiXCR on the 5' RACE reads and lists one entry per CDR3 protein. The sample includes a few hundred thousand distinct CDR3 sequences, around a quarter of them seen just once. These same records also appear under a second study, on T cells of mothers and their children. That work states: Each mother gave over 9.5 million TCR beta CDR3 reads; each child, about 2.9 million. Researchers report slightly higher, though non-significant, overlap in related mother-child pairs than in unrelated pairs.

This receptor was identified in a boy aged 2-15 years in good health. Material: blood. This chain uses TRBV6-5 with TRBJ1-2; the D is unclear. The CDR3: CASSYSGSGVYGYTF. CDR3 nucleotide sequence: TGTGCCAGCAGTTACTCGGGCAGCGGCGTCTATGGCTACACCTTC.